The sequence of this TCR beta chain was determined in a study of response to subunit inactivated influenza vaccine. Broader study findings: The authors suggested that every seasonal influenza vaccination recruits few new T cells.

TCRdb reanalysed the RT-PCR reads using MiXCR and keeps one entry per CDR3 protein. The repertoire holds 250,000 to 350,000 distinct CDR3 sequences, with roughly 22% as singletons. This clonotype was detected many times. No antigen is known for it. Material: PBMCs from blood, obtained approximately 20 months after vaccination. The receptor's source is a man in his fifties or sixties who received an inactivated influenza vaccine.

The CDR3 here is CSANEGASNQPQHF. The CDR3 DNA follows: TGCAGTGCTAACGAGGGGGCGAGCAATCAGCCCCAGCATTTT. The V gene is TRBV20-1, the J gene TRBJ1-5; 7 nucleotides line up with TRBD1. CDR1 is DFQATT, CDR2 SNEGSKA, per germline (reference sequence). Losses at the gene ends were 4 bases for V and 1 base for J; bases not matched to a gene: 4. The CDR3 totals 14 residues.